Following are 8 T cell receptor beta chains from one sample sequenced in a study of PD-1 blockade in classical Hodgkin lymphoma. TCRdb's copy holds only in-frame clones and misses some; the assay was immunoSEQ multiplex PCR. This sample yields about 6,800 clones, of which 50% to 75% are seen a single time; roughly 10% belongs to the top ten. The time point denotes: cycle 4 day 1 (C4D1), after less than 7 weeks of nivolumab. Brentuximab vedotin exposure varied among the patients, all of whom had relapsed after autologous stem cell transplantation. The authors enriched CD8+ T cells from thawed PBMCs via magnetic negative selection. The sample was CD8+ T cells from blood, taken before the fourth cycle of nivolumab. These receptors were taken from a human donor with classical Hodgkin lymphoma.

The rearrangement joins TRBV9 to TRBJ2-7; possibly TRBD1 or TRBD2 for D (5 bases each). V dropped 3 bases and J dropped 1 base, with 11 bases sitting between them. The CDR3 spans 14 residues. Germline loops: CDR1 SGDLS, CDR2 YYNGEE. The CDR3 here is CASSDGTESYEQYF. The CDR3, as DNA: TGTGCCAGCAGCGACGGGACGGAGTCCTACGAGCAGTACTTC.

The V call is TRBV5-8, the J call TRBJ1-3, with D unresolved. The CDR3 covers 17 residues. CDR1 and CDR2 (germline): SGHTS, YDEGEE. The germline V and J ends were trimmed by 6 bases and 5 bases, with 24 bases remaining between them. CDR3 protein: CASMIRLSNGRRNTIYF. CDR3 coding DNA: TGTGCCAGCATGATCCGTCTAAGTAACGGTCGACGAAACACCATATATTTT. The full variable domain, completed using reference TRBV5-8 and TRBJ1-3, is EAGVTQSPTHLIKTRGQQATLRCSPISGHTSVYWYQQALGLGLQFLLWYDEGEERNRGNFPPRFSGRQFPNYSSELNVNALELEDSALYLCASMIRLSNGRRNTIYFGEGSWLTVV.

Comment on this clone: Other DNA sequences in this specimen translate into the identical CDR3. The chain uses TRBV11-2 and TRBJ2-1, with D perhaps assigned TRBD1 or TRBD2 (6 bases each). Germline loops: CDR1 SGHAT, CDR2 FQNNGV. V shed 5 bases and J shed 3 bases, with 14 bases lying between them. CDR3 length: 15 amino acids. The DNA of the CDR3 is TGTGCCAGCAGCCTGTACGGGGGCCTCTACAATGAGCAGTTCTTC. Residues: CASSLYGGLYNEQFF.

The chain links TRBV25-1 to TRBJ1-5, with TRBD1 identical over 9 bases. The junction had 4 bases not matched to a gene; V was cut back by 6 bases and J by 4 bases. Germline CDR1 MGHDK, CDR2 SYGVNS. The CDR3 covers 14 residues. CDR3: CASSPGTGNQPQHF. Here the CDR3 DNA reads TGTGCCAGCAGCCCCGGGACAGGGAATCAGCCCCAGCATTTT.

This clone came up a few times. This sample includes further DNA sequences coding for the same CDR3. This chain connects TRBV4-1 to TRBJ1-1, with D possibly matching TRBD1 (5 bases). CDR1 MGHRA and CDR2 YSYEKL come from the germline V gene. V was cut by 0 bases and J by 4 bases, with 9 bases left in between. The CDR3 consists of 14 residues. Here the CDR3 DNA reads TGCGCCAGCAGCCAAGACAGGGAGGGCACTGAAGCTTTCTTT. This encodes CASSQDREGTEAFF.

The CDR3 loop reads CASSHRDTSSYEQYF. The CDR3 DNA reads TGTGCCAGCAGCCACAGGGACACGAGCTCCTACGAGCAGTACTTC. The chain joins TRBV6-1 to TRBJ2-7, with a possible D match to TRBD1 (6 bases). Deletions cut 6 bases from V and 0 bases from J, with 15 bases between. The germline V gene has CDR1 MNHNS and CDR2 SASEGT. This CDR3 region has 15 residues.

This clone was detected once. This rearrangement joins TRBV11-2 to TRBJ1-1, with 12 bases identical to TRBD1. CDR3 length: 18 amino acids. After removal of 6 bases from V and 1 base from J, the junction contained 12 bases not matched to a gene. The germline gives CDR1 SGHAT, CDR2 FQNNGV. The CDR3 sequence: CASRSVPGQGARNTEAFF. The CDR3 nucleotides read TGTGCCAGCAGATCCGTACCGGGACAGGGGGCCAGGAACACTGAAGCTTTCTTT.

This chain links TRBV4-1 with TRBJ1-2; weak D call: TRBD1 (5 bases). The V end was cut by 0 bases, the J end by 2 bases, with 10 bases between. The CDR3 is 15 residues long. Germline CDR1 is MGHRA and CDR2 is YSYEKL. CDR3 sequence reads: CASSQDQGVNYGYTF. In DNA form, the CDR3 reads TGCGCCAGCAGCCAAGATCAGGGAGTCAACTATGGCTACACCTTC.